This T cell receptor beta chain emerged from a study of control samples from healthy donors and cancer patients. The germline CDR1 and CDR2 sequences are SGDLS and YYNGEE. The V gene lost 0 bases and the J gene lost 7 bases, with 7 bases spanning the gap. The CDR3 is 13 amino acids. TCRdb's table, derived via immunoSEQ multiplex PCR, lists solely in-frame clones and lacks some. This table has 230,000 or so clones, around 94% appearing once. The sequenced sample consisted of blood. This chain links TRBV9 with TRBJ2-2; D gene ambiguous. The receptor's source is a man aged 45-60 years in good health. CDR3 sequence (DNA): TGTGCCAGCAGCGTAGGCGAGGTCGGGGAGCTGTTTTTT. It specifies CASSVGEVGELFF.